This entry lists 27 T cell receptor beta chains sequenced from one sample in a study of shared clonotypes between healthy human individuals. Measured with immunoSEQ multiplex PCR; TCRdb has only the in-frame clones, and not every one. This table holds a few million clones, under 95% found once. The sequencing input was naive CD4+ T cells from PBMCs. Subset in this sample: CD45RA+ positively selected. The receptors shown here come from a man younger than 35 in good health. Some clones in this sample may be carry-over from other donors' samples.

A single count supports this clone. This chain uses TRBV28 with TRBJ1-4; possibly TRBD1 for D (5 bases). Trimming cost V 4 bases and J 6 bases, with 9 bases left between them. This CDR3 comprises 13 residues. Germline CDR1 MDHEN, CDR2 SYDVKM. DNA of the CDR3: TGTGCCAGCAGTTCCGGGACGGATGAAAAACTGTTTTTT. It encodes CASSSGTDEKLFF.

The J gene is TRBJ2-7, the V gene TRBV6-6, with 8 nucleotides matching TRBD1. The J segment lost 3 bases and the V segment lost 4 bases, leaving 5 bases of the junction unmatched. Germline CDR1 is MNHNY and CDR2 is SVGAGI (reference sequence). The CDR3 covers 14 residues. The CDR3 nucleotides read TGTGCCAGCAGTTCCGGACAGGGAATCTACGAGCAGTACTTC. It encodes CASSSGQGIYEQYF.

This chain uses TRBV28 with TRBJ2-1; TRBD2 agrees at 8 bases. V lost 4 bases and J lost 12; bases outside the gene matches: 2. The CDR3 has 11 residues. Germline CDR1 is MDHEN and CDR2 is SYDVKM. This CDR3 is CASSYREGQFF. The CDR3 DNA is TGTGCCAGCAGTTACCGGGAGGGGCAGTTCTTC. The complete variable domain, with remaining parts taken from reference TRBV28 and TRBJ2-1, reads DVKVTQSSRYLVKRTGEKVFLECVQDMDHENMFWYRQDPGLGLRLIYFSYDVKMKEKGDIPEGYSVSREKKERFSLILESASTNQTSMYLCASSYREGQFFGPGTRLTVL.

This sequence joins TRBV4-2 and TRBJ2-3, with a tentative D call TRBD1 (5 bases). The CDR3 length is 14 residues. Deletions cut 0 bases from V and 4 bases from J, with 8 bases between. Germline assignment: CDR1 LGHNA and CDR2 YNFKEQ. CDR3 residues: CASSQDTGPDTQYF. The DNA of the CDR3 is TGTGCCAGCAGCCAAGATACAGGTCCAGATACGCAGTATTTT.

The genes are TRBV9 and TRBJ2-3; D gene uncertain. The CDR3 runs 15 residues. Trimming removed 1 base from V and 4 bases from J, with 13 bases in between. Germline CDR1 and CDR2: SGDLS and YYNGEE. For the CDR3, the DNA is TGTGCCAGCAGCGTAACCGGGTCGATCGCAGATACGCAGTATTTT. Translating gives CASSVTGSIADTQYF.

This rearrangement joins TRBV13 to TRBJ1-4; D unresolved. The germline V gene has CDR1 PRHDT and CDR2 FYEKMQ (reference sequence). Between the trimmed V and J ends, which lost 4 bases and 5 bases, there was a span of 14 bases. The CDR3 length is 15 residues. CDR3 in amino acids: CASSWKSSSNEKLFF. As DNA, the CDR3 is TGTGCCAGCAGCTGGAAAAGCTCTTCAAATGAAAAACTGTTTTTT. Variable domain in full (rest from reference TRBV13 and TRBJ1-4): AAGVIQSPRHLIKEKRETATLKCYPIPRHDTVYWYQQGPGQDPQFLISFYEKMQSDKGSIPDRFSAQQFSDYHSELNMSSLELGDSALYFCASSWKSSSNEKLFFGSGTQLSVL.

V usage is TRBV19 and J usage is TRBJ2-7; D is ambiguous. V lost 4 bases and J lost 2, with 15 bases in between. Germline V lookup: CDR1 LNHDA, CDR2 SQIVND (reference sequence). This CDR3 is 15 amino acids long. The CDR3 DNA is TGTGCCAGTAGTAAACAGTTCCCCCCCACCTACGAGCAGTACTTC. This encodes CASSKQFPPTYEQYF.

The chain recombines TRBV6-6 with TRBJ1-5, with D possibly TRBD1 on 6 matching bases. V was shortened by 2 bases and J by 6 bases, with 14 bases between the two germline ends. CDR3 length: 15 residues. CDR1 and CDR2 (germline): MNHNY, SVGAGI (reference sequence). CDR3 nucleotide sequence: TGTGCCAGCAGTTACGGGCAGGGGAGTAGTCAGCCCCAGCATTTT. Translated: CASSYGQGSSQPQHF.

The chain joins TRBV11-2 to TRBJ2-1; possibly TRBD1 or TRBD2 for D (5 bases each). V lost 7 bases to trimming and J lost 2 bases, with 15 bases between them. The length of the CDR3 is 15 residues. Germline V gene data show CDR1 as SGHAT and CDR2 as FQNNGV. The CDR3: CASTNVGEPYNEQFF. The CDR3 region has the DNA TGTGCCAGCACCAACGTGGGGGAGCCCTACAATGAGCAGTTCTTC.

This rearrangement joins TRBV11-2 to TRBJ1-2, with D possibly matching TRBD1 (6 bases). V lost 5 bases and J 7 bases, leaving 11 bases between the germline ends. From germline, CDR1 is SGHAT and CDR2 FQNNGV. The CDR3 contains 12 residues. The CDR3 sequence: CASSPGATGYTF. As DNA, the CDR3 is TGTGCCAGCAGCCCAGGGGCCACTGGCTACACCTTC.

This chain links TRBV7-3 with TRBJ2-3; 11 bases are shared with TRBD2. J was trimmed by 1 base and V by 1 base; bases with no gene match: 10. The CDR3 length is 19 residues. Germline CDR1 is SGHTA and CDR2 is FQGTGA. In DNA form, the CDR3 reads TGTGCCAGCAGCTTAAAAGAACTAGCGGGGGCAAGGGGCACAGATACGCAGTATTTT. Protein: CASSLKELAGARGTDTQYF.

The CDR3 DNA follows: TGTGCCAGCAGCTTAGTCGGCAACCTTTCCGGCTACACCTTC. This gives the protein CASSLVGNLSGYTF. This chain joins TRBV7-9 and TRBJ1-2, with D unresolved. In germline, CDR1 is SEHNR, CDR2 FQNEAQ (reference sequence). The V gene lost 1 base and the J gene lost 8 bases, with 14 bases spanning the gap. This CDR3 has 14 residues.

The chain recombines TRBV9 with TRBJ2-1; no firm D call. V lost 0 bases and J lost 6, with 10 bases in between. CDR1 and CDR2 (germline): SGDLS, YYNGEE. There are 14 residues in the CDR3. CDR3: CASSVGGSTNEQFF. CDR3 DNA: TGTGCCAGCAGCGTAGGTGGCTCCACCAATGAGCAGTTCTTC.

The gene calls are TRBV4-2 and TRBJ2-1, with a weak D call TRBD2 (6 bases). Germline V gives CDR1 LGHNA, CDR2 YNFKEQ. This CDR3 has 17 residues. V lost 3 bases, J lost 0 bases, and 15 bases lay in between. This CDR3 reads CASSQDLSGRSYNEQFF. The CDR3, as DNA: TGTGCCAGCAGCCAGGATCTGAGCGGGCGCTCCTACAATGAGCAGTTCTTC.

This clone was counted once. The rearrangement links TRBV25-1 to TRBJ1-1, with 11 bases that match TRBD1. CDR3 length: 14 residues. Germline CDR1 reads MGHDK; CDR2 reads SYGVNS. Trimming at V came to 6 bases and at J to 6 bases, leaving 6 bases not matched to a gene. The CDR3 DNA is TGTGCCAGCAGCAGGACAGGGGGCGGCCCTGAAGCTTTCTTT. Encoded protein: CASSRTGGGPEAFF. The full variable domain, rest sourced from reference TRBV25-1 and TRBJ1-1, is EADIYQTPRYLVIGTGKKITLECSQTMGHDKMYWYQQDPGMELHLIHYSYGVNSTEKGDLSSESTVSRIRTEHFPLTLESARPSHTSQYLCASSRTGGGPEAFFGQGTRLTVV.

The chain joins TRBV12-5 to TRBJ2-1; weak D call: TRBD2 (5 bases). The CDR3 is 13 amino acids. V lost 5 bases, J lost 8 bases, and 13 bases lay in between. The germline gives CDR1 LGHNT, CDR2 FRNRAP. The CDR3 loop is CASGTEGRDEQFF. The CDR3 nucleotides are TGTGCTAGTGGTACCGAGGGTCGCGATGAGCAGTTCTTC.

This clone was found once. The chain carries TRBV7-6 and TRBJ2-3; 8 nucleotides agree with TRBD2. J lost 0 bases, V lost 1 base, and 9 bases had no gene match. Germline-derived CDR1 and CDR2 are SGHVS and FNYEAQ. This CDR3 is built from 18 residues. The CDR3 sequence: CASSLGTRIAGSTDTQYF. CDR3 nucleotide sequence: TGTGCCAGCAGCTTAGGGACACGGATAGCGGGAAGCACAGATACGCAGTATTTT.

A word on this clone: In the same sample, other DNA sequences code for this CDR3. The chain carries TRBV5-1 and TRBJ2-7; possibly TRBD1 for D (5 bases). Germline CDR1 SGHRS, CDR2 YFSETQ. The CDR3 length is 14 residues. Between the trimmed V and J ends, which lost 0 bases and 0 bases, there was a span of 7 bases. The CDR3 reads CASSLATGSYEQYF. CDR3 sequence (DNA): TGCGCCAGCAGCTTGGCCACAGGCTCCTACGAGCAGTACTTC.

The rearrangement joins TRBV11-2 to TRBJ2-1; D possibly corresponds to TRBD2 (6 bases). Trimming took off 2 bases at V and 9 bases at J, with 11 bases between the two ends. The CDR3 is 13 residues long. Germline assignment: CDR1 SGHAT and CDR2 FQNNGV. The chain's CDR3 is CASSLRRDGEQFF. CDR3 bases: TGTGCCAGCAGCTTAAGGCGGGACGGTGAGCAGTTCTTC.

The chain recombines TRBV10-3 with TRBJ1-1; TRBD1 aligns across 7 bases. Germline values: CDR1 ENHRY, CDR2 SYGVKD. The CDR3 runs to 15 residues. J was trimmed by 1 base and V by 6 bases; bases with no gene match: 8. CDR3 in amino acids: CAIRPGTVANTEAFF. The CDR3 DNA follows: TGTGCCATCAGACCCGGGACAGTAGCGAACACTGAAGCTTTCTTT.

This clone was counted once. The V gene is TRBV4-3, the J gene TRBJ2-1; 11 nucleotides agree with TRBD2. Germline V lookup: CDR1 LGHNA, CDR2 YSLEER. Germline trimming cut 1 base from V and 4 bases from J; bases unmatched to any gene: 0. The CDR3 covers 15 residues. The CDR3 here is CASSQGTSGYNEQFF. The CDR3 nucleotides are TGCGCCAGCAGCCAAGGGACTAGCGGGTACAATGAGCAGTTCTTC.

Worth noting for this clone: This sample includes further DNA sequences coding for the same CDR3. The chain has TRBV4-2 and TRBJ2-3; D gene unclear. Trimming took 0 bases from V and 2 from J, leaving 6 bases between them. The length of the CDR3 is 14 residues. The germline gives CDR1 LGHNA, CDR2 YNFKEQ. The CDR3 reads CASSQDLHTDTQYF. The CDR3 nucleotides read TGTGCCAGCAGCCAAGATTTACACACAGATACGCAGTATTTT.

This clone has a handful of counts. The CDR3 DNA follows: TGCGCCAGCCGGGTGACTAGCGGCCCTTCCTACGAGCAGTACTTC. Its translation is CASRVTSGPSYEQYF. The chain carries TRBV5-1 and TRBJ2-7; TRBD2 agrees at 9 bases. The CDR3 totals 15 residues. Per germline, CDR1 SGHRS and CDR2 YFSETQ. Germline trimming cut 7 bases from V and 1 base from J; bases unmatched to any gene: 9. Drawing the rest from reference TRBV5-1 and TRBJ2-7, the complete variable domain is KAGVTQTPRYLIKTRGQQVTLSCSPISGHRSVSWYQQTPGQGLQFLFEYFSETQRNKGNFPGRFSGRQFSNSRSEMNVSTLELGDSALYLCASRVTSGPSYEQYFGPGTRLTVT.

Of note for this clone: The same CDR3 arises from other DNA sequences in this sample as well. The chain links TRBV19 to TRBJ2-7, with 9 bases matching TRBD1. This CDR3 region has 15 residues. With 4 bases clipped from V and 4 bases from J, the junction kept 8 bases outside the gene matches. CDR1 is LNHDA, CDR2 SQIVND, per germline (reference sequence). The DNA of the CDR3 is TGTGCCAGTAGTACCTCCGGGACAGGGACTTACGAGCAGTACTTC. Its translation is CASSTSGTGTYEQYF.

The chain joins TRBV28 to TRBJ1-2, with 7 bases that match TRBD1. The CDR3 is made up of 16 amino acids. V was clipped by 2 bases and J by 7 bases; unmatched bases: 13. Germline CDR1 and CDR2: MDHEN and SYDVKM. This CDR3 is CASSLVRGRGSGGYTF. CDR3 coding DNA: TGTGCCAGCAGTTTAGTGAGGGGCAGGGGGTCTGGTGGCTACACCTTC.

J is TRBJ2-5 and V is TRBV9, with TRBD1 identical over 7 bases. V lost 5 bases to trimming and J lost 5 bases; unmatched junction nucleotides: 6. There are 13 residues in the CDR3. CDR1 and CDR2 from the germline V gene are SGDLS and YYNGEE. Written as DNA, the CDR3 is TGTGCCAGCAGTCGTAGACAGGGCGAGACCCAGTACTTC. It yields the protein CASSRRQGETQYF.

This chain joins TRBV2 and TRBJ1-4; TRBD1 is a possible D gene (5 bases). Between the trimmed V and J ends, which lost 4 bases and 4 bases, there was a span of 10 bases. The germline gives CDR1 SNHLY, CDR2 FYNNEI. The CDR3 totals 14 residues. CDR3 in amino acids: CASSGGSHNEKLFF. The CDR3 nucleotides are TGTGCCAGCAGTGGGGGGTCTCATAATGAAAAACTGTTTTTT. Together with reference TRBV2 and TRBJ1-4, the CDR3 gives the full variable domain: EPEVTQTPSHQVTQMGQEVILRCVPISNHLYFYWYRQILGQKVEFLVSFYNNEISEKSEIFDDQFSVERPDGSNFTLKIRSTKLEDSAMYFCASSGGSHNEKLFFGSGTQLSVL.